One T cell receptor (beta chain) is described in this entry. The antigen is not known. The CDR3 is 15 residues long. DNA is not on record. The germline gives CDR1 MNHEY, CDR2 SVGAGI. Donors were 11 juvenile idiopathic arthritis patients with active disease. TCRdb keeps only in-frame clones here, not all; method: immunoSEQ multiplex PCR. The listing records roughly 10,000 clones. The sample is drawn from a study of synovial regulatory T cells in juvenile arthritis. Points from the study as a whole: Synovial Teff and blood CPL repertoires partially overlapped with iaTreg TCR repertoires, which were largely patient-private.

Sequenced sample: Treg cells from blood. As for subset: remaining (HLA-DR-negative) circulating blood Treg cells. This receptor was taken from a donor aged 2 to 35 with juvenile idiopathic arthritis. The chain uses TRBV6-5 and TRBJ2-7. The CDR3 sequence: CASSYRLGQSYEQYF.